Following are 15 T cell receptor beta chains from one sample sequenced in a study of beta chain features in type 1 diabetes. Study conclusions and caveats: All four CD4+ subsets from Type 1 diabetes patients carried moderately but significantly shorter TCRB CDR3s.

cDNA synthesis used the whole RNA isolate, giving expressed TCRB sequences. Assay used: immunoSEQ multiplex PCR; TCRdb lists only in-frame clones, some missing. The repertoire consists of 300,000 to 400,000 clones, with about a tenth occurring once and the leading ten covering 0.9% to 1.1%. No cognate antigen is known for these TCRs. Input material: central memory CD4+ T cells from blood. The receptors were gathered from a man between 25 and 39 years old with type 1 diabetes.

V usage is TRBV7-9 and J usage is TRBJ1-1; TRBD1 agrees at 9 bases. The CDR3 spans 16 residues. Germline CDR1 SEHNR, CDR2 FQNEAQ (reference sequence). V shed 5 bases and J 1 base; nucleotides not matched to a gene: 8. The CDR3 loop is CASSPRQGGPNTEAFF. The CDR3 nucleotides are TGTGCCAGCAGCCCCCGACAGGGGGGACCGAACACTGAAGCTTTCTTT.

This clone came up once. The rearrangement links TRBV30 to TRBJ2-3, with D perhaps TRBD1 (5 bases). This CDR3 has 13 amino acids. With 3 bases removed from V and 3 bases from J, the gap between germline ends came to 10 bases. The germline CDR1 and CDR2 sequences are GTSNPN and SVGIG (reference sequence). The CDR3: CAWSEAGTDTQYF. The CDR3 DNA follows: TGTGCCTGGAGCGAGGCAGGGACAGATACGCAGTATTTT. The full variable domain, with the rest looked up from reference TRBV30 and TRBJ2-3, is SQTIHQWPATLVQPVGSPLSLECTVEGTSNPNLYWYRQAAGRGLQLLFYSVGIGQISSEVPQNLSASRPQDRQFILSSKKLLLSDSGFYLCAWSEAGTDTQYFGPGTRLTVL.

A few counts support this clone. The chain couples TRBV29-1 to TRBJ2-7; D is tentatively TRBD1 or TRBD2 (5 bases each). The CDR3 has 14 amino acids. Trimming shortened V by 2 bases and J by 5 bases, and 16 bases separated the two germline ends. The germline V gene encodes CDR1 SQVTM and CDR2 ANQGSEA. The chain's CDR3 is CSVEIRGGLDEQYF. The CDR3 DNA sequence: TGCAGCGTTGAAATACGGGGCGGTCTGGACGAGCAGTACTTC.

The CDR3 DNA reads TGTGCCAGCAGCTTTACCTACGCGGGAGGTTCACCCCTCCACTTT. Residues: CASSFTYAGGSPLHF. This rearrangement joins TRBV7-8 to TRBJ1-6; D unclear. CDR1 and CDR2 (germline): SGHVS, FQNEAQ. V gave up 3 bases and J gave up 9 bases, with 15 bases separating them. This CDR3 region has 15 residues.

This clone was recorded at least ten times. The CDR3 nucleotides read TGCGCCAGCAGCTACGCTGGAAAACTGTTTTTT. Translated: CASSYAGKLFF. The chain carries TRBV5-1 and TRBJ1-4; D gene uncertain. V shed 3 bases and J shed 10 bases, with 7 bases lying between them. Germline V lookup: CDR1 SGHRS, CDR2 YFSETQ. CDR3 length equals 11 residues.

Note on this clone: One end of the junction fails to match germline, which may point to a read error. The sample contains more than one DNA sequence encoding this CDR3. The CDR3 coding sequence is TGTGCCAGCAGCGTAGCCCAGGCCTTCCCGAACACCGAAGCTTTCTTT. Translation gives CASSVAQAFPNTEAFF. The V call is TRBV9, the J call TRBJ1-1, with D hard to call. The CDR3 consists of 16 residues. The germline CDR1 and CDR2 sequences are SGDLS and YYNGEE.

This clone was counted at least ten times. The gene calls are TRBV27 and TRBJ2-2; D possibly corresponds to TRBD2 (5 bases). Germline V gene sequence: CDR1 MNHEY, CDR2 SMNVEV (reference sequence). The CDR3 length is 14 residues. V lost 4 bases and J lost 6, with 12 bases in between. CDR3 amino acids: CASSSSPDSGELFF. CDR3 bases: TGTGCCAGCAGTTCCTCCCCGGACTCCGGGGAGCTGTTTTTT.

This clone was detected many times. The chain employs TRBV18 and TRBJ2-3, with a possible D match to TRBD2 (6 bases). Germline V CDR1 and CDR2: KGHSH, LQKENI. V lost 3 bases and J 8 bases, leaving 15 bases between the germline ends. The length of the CDR3 is 14 residues. This chain's CDR3 is CASSPDGPGVTQYF. The CDR3 bases are TGTGCCAGCTCACCGGACGGTCCGGGGGTTACGCAGTATTTT.

V gene TRBV4-3 combines with J gene TRBJ1-4; D ambiguous. V was shortened by 5 bases and J by 8 bases, with 15 bases between the two germline ends. Germline CDR1 and CDR2: LGHNA and YSLEER. The CDR3 has 14 amino acids. CDR3 residues: CASSSGRFGEKLFF. The CDR3 nucleotides are TGCGCCAGCAGCAGCGGCCGATTCGGGGAAAAACTGTTTTTT.

This clone was found a few times. The CDR3 reads CAWSAGLAGANEQFF. The DNA of the CDR3 is TGTGCCTGGAGCGCCGGACTAGCGGGAGCCAATGAGCAGTTCTTC. The chain uses TRBV30 and TRBJ2-1; TRBD2 aligns across 13 bases. V dropped 3 bases and J dropped 6; count of bases not matched to a gene: 5. CDR3 length: 15 residues. Germline lookup yields CDR1 GTSNPN and CDR2 SVGIG (reference sequence). Looking up the rest from reference TRBV30 and TRBJ2-1 gives the full variable domain: SQTIHQWPATLVQPVGSPLSLECTVEGTSNPNLYWYRQAAGRGLQLLFYSVGIGQISSEVPQNLSASRPQDRQFILSSKKLLLSDSGFYLCAWSAGLAGANEQFFGPGTRLTVL.

V and J are TRBV30 and TRBJ1-4; 9 nucleotides match TRBD1. The CDR3 has 15 residues. V was pared by 1 base and J by 2 bases, with 2 bases of the junction left unmatched. Per the germline V gene, CDR1 is GTSNPN and CDR2 is SVGIG (reference sequence). This CDR3 is CAWSAQGATNEKLFF. CDR3 in DNA: TGTGCCTGGAGTGCACAGGGGGCCACTAATGAAAAACTGTTTTTT.

The chain employs TRBV4-1 and TRBJ1-4; D is unclear. This CDR3 is 14 amino acids long. Trimming removed 1 base from V and 1 base from J, with 4 bases in between. Germline values: CDR1 MGHRA, CDR2 YSYEKL. In DNA, the CDR3 is TGCGCCAGCAGCCAAGCAGGAACTAATGAAAAACTGTTTTTT. Encoded protein: CASSQAGTNEKLFF.

This clone was detected a few times. V and J are TRBV5-1 and TRBJ2-1, with a weak D call TRBD2 (7 bases). Germline values: CDR1 SGHRS, CDR2 YFSETQ. The CDR3 has 14 amino acids. Trimming stripped 7 bases from V and 5 bases from J, with 16 bases between. CDR3 residues: CASSLAGGHNEQFF. CDR3 sequence (DNA): TGCGCCAGCTCACTCGCCGGGGGGCACAATGAGCAGTTCTTC.

The chain couples TRBV28 to TRBJ1-4; D is uncertain. The germline V gene has CDR1 MDHEN and CDR2 SYDVKM. Trimming took off 4 bases at V and 7 bases at J, with 16 bases between the two ends. There are 15 residues in the CDR3. CDR3 loop: CASSSPTAGSEKLFF. In DNA, the CDR3 is TGTGCCAGCAGTTCCCCAACGGCGGGGTCTGAAAAACTGTTTTTT.

This clone was detected a few times. The chain couples TRBV7-9 to TRBJ1-1, with 7 nucleotides matching TRBD1. J gave up 8 bases and V 1 base, and 1 base lay outside the gene matches. This CDR3 has 12 residues. Looked up from germline, CDR1 is SEHNR and CDR2 is FQNEAQ (reference sequence). CDR3 amino acids: CASSLEQGEAFF. CDR3 sequence (DNA): TGTGCCAGCAGCTTAGAACAGGGGGAAGCTTTCTTT.